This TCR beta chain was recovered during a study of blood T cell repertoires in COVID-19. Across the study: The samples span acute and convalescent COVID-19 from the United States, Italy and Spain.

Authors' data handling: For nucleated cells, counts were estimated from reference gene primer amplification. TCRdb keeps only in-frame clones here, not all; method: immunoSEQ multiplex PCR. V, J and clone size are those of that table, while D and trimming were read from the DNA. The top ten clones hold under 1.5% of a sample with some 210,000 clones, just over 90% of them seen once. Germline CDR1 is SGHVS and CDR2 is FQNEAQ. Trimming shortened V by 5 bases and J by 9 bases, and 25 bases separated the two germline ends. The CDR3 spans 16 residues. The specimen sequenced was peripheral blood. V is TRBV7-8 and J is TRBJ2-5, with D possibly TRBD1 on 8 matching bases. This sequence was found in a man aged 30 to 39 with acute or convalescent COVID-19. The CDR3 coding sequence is TGTGCCAGCAGCGTACAGACAGGGGCCTCAAGCGGGGCCCAGTACTTC. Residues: CASSVQTGASSGAQYF.